This TCR beta chain stems from a study of cytomegalovirus exposure and HLA in healthy donors. Findings and limits, study-wide: In a later analysis, TCR beta V- and J-gene trimming was associated with a missense DCLRE1C variant. Later analysis found that TCR beta chains associated with HLA were more clonally expanded than other, equally common chains. Sequencing likely generated an artifact that appeared as a cluster of highly shared sequence variants.

Notes on this clone: Its antigen is as yet unknown.

The CDR3 loop spans 15 amino acids. Losses at the gene ends were 0 bases for V and 7 bases for J; bases not matched to a gene: 2. From germline, CDR1 is MNHEY and CDR2 SVGAGI. The PCR made use of 60 Vbeta and 13 Jbeta primers. Measured with immunoSEQ multiplex PCR; TCRdb has only the in-frame clones, and not every one. The sample carries some 120,000 clones, approximately 80% recorded once. The gene calls are TRBV6-5 and TRBJ2-1, with TRBD1 matching 11 bases. The sample was PBMCs. The TCR sequence derives from a male donor in good health and CMV-seronegative. CDR3 sequence: CASSYSGQGGNEQFF. In DNA form, the CDR3 reads TGTGCCAGCAGTTACTCGGGACAGGGGGGAAATGAGCAGTTCTTC.